This TCR beta chain was sequenced in a study of PD-L1 blockade in urothelial cancer. Data came from immunoSEQ multiplex PCR; TCRdb stores just in-frame clones and leaves some out. Found here are about 130,000 clones, less than 85% of them singletons; the top ten hold 3.2%. Trimming pared 5 bases from V and 1 base from J, leaving 8 bases between. This CDR3 spans 13 amino acids. Per the germline V gene, CDR1 is SEHNR and CDR2 is FQNEAQ (reference sequence). Time point denoted: pretreatment peripheral blood. The V call is TRBV7-9, the J call TRBJ2-5; D remains ambiguous. The receptor was isolated from a man aged 45-65 years with urothelial cancer. The material sequenced was PBMCs, taken around atezolizumab (anti-PD-L1) treatment. The CDR3 sequence: CASSERVQETQYF. Written as DNA, the CDR3 is TGTGCCAGCAGCGAACGAGTCCAAGAGACCCAGTACTTC.